This entry lists 28 T cell receptor beta chains sequenced from one sample in a study of T-cell reconstitution after alpha-beta-depleted transplantation in children. TCRbeta library construction was performed incorporating unique molecular identifiers. TCRdb re-called the PCR reads with MiXCR, one entry per CDR3 protein. The sample has about 600,000 distinct CDR3 sequences, over 10% seen once. The sample consisted of PBMCs, mostly from graft donor cells, taken 360 days after TCRalphabeta/CD19-depleted stem cell transplant. The receptors come from a male patient aged 5 to 17 who had a stem cell transplant for acute myeloid leukemia, so the T cells may come from the graft donor.

J is TRBJ2-7 and V is TRBV28, with 10 bases matching TRBD2. V was pared by 5 bases and J by 3 bases, with 7 bases of the junction left unmatched. The CDR3 contains 15 residues. Per the germline V gene, CDR1 is MDHEN and CDR2 is SYDVKM. Here the CDR3 DNA reads TGTGCCAGCAGTGAACTAGCGGGAAATATCTACGAGCAGTACTTC. It translates to CASSELAGNIYEQYF.

This clonotype turned up a few times. CDR3 sequence (DNA): TGTGCCAGCAGTCGGGGGACAGAAAATCAGCCCCAGCATTTT. This sequence encodes CASSRGTENQPQHF. The gene calls are TRBV6-1 and TRBJ1-5; 7 bases match TRBD1. The V gene's germline CDR1 is MNHNS and CDR2 SASEGT. J gave up 4 bases and V 5 bases, and 5 bases lay outside the gene matches. The CDR3 consists of 14 residues.

This clonotype has a handful of counts. V and J are TRBV21-1 and TRBJ2-5; the tabulated D call, TRBD2, remains unverified against the DNA. TRBV21-1 is given as a pseudogene. The CDR3 sequence is 20 residues long. This chain's CDR3 is CASSKALSASGKLEVETQYF. Written as DNA, the CDR3 is TGTGCCAGCAGCAAAGCGCTCTCGGCTAGCGGGAAGTTAGAAGTAGAGACCCAGTACTTC.

This clonotype was counted ten times or more. This CDR3 reads CASSLAAGGSYEQYF. The CDR3 bases are TGTGCCAGCAGCTTAGCAGCGGGAGGCTCCTACGAGCAGTACTTC. The rearrangement links TRBV7-8 to TRBJ2-7; 9 nucleotides line up with TRBD2. V was clipped by 0 bases and J by 0 bases; unmatched bases: 0. The V gene's germline CDR1 is SGHVS and CDR2 FQNEAQ. This CDR3 is 15 amino acids long.

J is TRBJ2-7 and V is TRBV6-2 or TRBV6-3; possible D gene TRBD1, 5 bases. CDR1 MNHEY and CDR2 SVGEGT come from the germline V gene. This CDR3 has 12 amino acids. With 2 bases removed from V and 7 bases from J, the gap between germline ends came to 9 bases. The CDR3: CASSYGAMEQYF. Here the CDR3 DNA reads TGTGCCAGCAGTTACGGGGCTATGGAGCAGTACTTC.

This sequence joins TRBV6-2 or TRBV6-3 and TRBJ2-3, with D uncertain. The CDR3 is 12 amino acids. V dropped 7 bases and J dropped 2 bases, with 7 bases sitting between them. Per the germline V gene, CDR1 is MNHEY and CDR2 is SVGEGT. The CDR3 protein is CASKTHTDTQYF. CDR3 nucleotides: TGTGCCAGCAAGACGCACACAGATACGCAGTATTTT.

The chain carries TRBV29-1 and TRBJ2-7; 13 nucleotides align to TRBD2. The J segment lost 6 bases and the V segment lost 7 bases, leaving 9 bases of the junction unmatched. Germline lookup yields CDR1 SQVTM and CDR2 ANQGSEA. This CDR3 has 14 residues. CDR3 loop: CSARLAGGTGEQYF. The CDR3 bases are TGCAGCGCTCGACTAGCGGGAGGTACTGGCGAGCAGTACTTC.

This clonotype was seen at least ten times. CDR3: CASSLMEKLFF. The DNA for the CDR3 is TGTGCCAGCAGTTTAATGGAAAAACTGTTTTTT. The chain recombines TRBV28 with TRBJ1-4; D gene ambiguous. Deletions cut 2 bases from V and 8 bases from J, with 3 bases between. Germline V lookup: CDR1 MDHEN, CDR2 SYDVKM. The CDR3 consists of 11 residues.

In this sample, this clonotype turned up many times. This chain connects TRBV20-1 to TRBJ2-7; 11 nucleotides align to TRBD2. CDR3 length: 13 residues. Germline V lookup: CDR1 DFQATT, CDR2 SNEGSKA (reference sequence). J gave up 1 base and V 8 bases, and 4 bases lay outside the gene matches. CDR3 nucleotide sequence: TGCAGTACCGGGACTAGCGGTTCCTACGAGCAGTACTTC. It codes for CSTGTSGSYEQYF.

There are many counts of this clonotype. This chain links TRBV21-1 with TRBJ2-5; the table's TRBD1 call for D was not verified on the DNA. TRBV21-1 is an annotated pseudogene. There are 15 residues in the CDR3. This CDR3 is CASSKDVDSRETQYF. DNA for the CDR3: TGTGCCAGCAGCAAAGATGTGGACAGCAGAGAGACCCAGTACTTC.

This clonotype occurred once. CDR3 sequence: CASRTDRPYEQYF. The DNA of the CDR3 is TGTGCCAGCAGGACGGACAGGCCCTACGAGCAGTACTTC. The V gene is TRBV21-1, the J gene TRBJ2-7; the table's TRBD1 call for D was not verified on the DNA. TRBV21-1 constitutes a pseudogene. The length of the CDR3 is 13 residues.

The chain links TRBV19 to TRBJ2-1, with 10 bases that match TRBD2. J lost 1 base, V lost 3 bases, and 12 bases had no gene match. This CDR3 region has 19 residues. Germline V gives CDR1 LNHDA, CDR2 SQIVND (reference sequence). The CDR3 loop reads CASSIGRGASGSSYNEQFF. The CDR3, as DNA: TGTGCCAGTAGTATCGGACGGGGGGCTAGCGGGAGTTCCTACAATGAGCAGTTCTTC.

In this sample, this clonotype turned up many times. One end of the junction fails to match germline, which may point to a read error. V usage is TRBV5-1 and J usage is TRBJ2-5; the D gene is possibly TRBD1 (5 bases). The germline gives CDR1 SGHRS, CDR2 YFSETQ. This CDR3 has 12 residues. The CDR3 region is CASSLKGETQYF. The CDR3, as DNA: TGTGCCAGCAGCTTAAAGGGGGAGACCCAGTACTTC.

The CDR3, as DNA: TGCGCCAGCAGCTTCACTAGCGGAGGCACAGATACGCAGTATTTT. Its translation: CASSFTSGGTDTQYF. The genes are TRBV5-1 and TRBJ2-3, with TRBD2 identical over 8 bases. The CDR3 contains 15 residues. Germline-derived CDR1 and CDR2 are SGHRS and YFSETQ. The junction had 3 bases not matched to a gene; V was cut back by 2 bases and J by 1 base. Using reference TRBV5-1 and TRBJ2-3 for the parts outside the CDR3, the full variable domain is KAGVTQTPRYLIKTRGQQVTLSCSPISGHRSVSWYQQTPGQGLQFLFEYFSETQRNKGNFPGRFSGRQFSNSRSEMNVSTLELGDSALYLCASSFTSGGTDTQYFGPGTRLTVL.

This clonotype came up many times. This rearrangement joins TRBV10-3 to TRBJ2-1; 7 bases fit TRBD2. With V trimmed by 6 bases and J by 6 bases, 8 bases remained unmatched. The CDR3 has 14 residues. From germline, CDR1 is ENHRY and CDR2 SYGVKD. For the CDR3, the DNA is TGTGCCATCAGGGGGGAGGGCCCTGGCAATGAGCAGTTCTTC. Translating gives CAIRGEGPGNEQFF.

This clonotype was picked up a small number of times. The chain combines TRBV29-1 with TRBJ2-3; D might be TRBD2 (6 bases). Germline assignment: CDR1 SQVTM and CDR2 ANQGSEA. The CDR3 consists of 12 residues. V lost 4 bases and J lost 6, with 11 bases in between. This CDR3 reads CSVGNGGDTQYF. The CDR3 DNA reads TGCAGCGTTGGTAACGGAGGGGATACGCAGTATTTT.

This clonotype was counted many times. The chain uses TRBV4-2 and TRBJ2-4, with 8 bases that match TRBD1. CDR3 length equals 15 residues. The J segment lost 15 bases and the V segment lost 1 base, leaving 14 bases of the junction unmatched. CDR1 LGHNA and CDR2 YNFKEQ come from the germline V gene. As DNA, the CDR3 is TGTGCCAGCAGCCAAGGCCGGGACAGGCTTCTCCCCGGGTACTTC. Protein: CASSQGRDRLLPGYF.

The chain is built from TRBV7-6 and TRBJ2-2; tentatively, D is TRBD1 (5 bases). The length of the CDR3 is 13 residues. Germline V CDR1 and CDR2: SGHVS, FNYEAQ. Trimming removed 6 bases at V and 7 bases at J, with 12 bases between. The CDR3 bases are TGTGCCAGCAGTCGGCTAGGGGTCGGGGAGCTGTTTTTT. It specifies CASSRLGVGELFF.

This clonotype turned up a few times. The chain has TRBV6-2 or TRBV6-3 and TRBJ2-5; D remains ambiguous. Trimming pared 7 bases from V and 3 bases from J, leaving 15 bases between. This CDR3 comprises 14 residues. Germline CDR1 reads MNHEY; CDR2 reads SVGEGT. CDR3 loop: CASTSLGPEETQYF. For the CDR3, the DNA is TGTGCCAGCACTTCCCTAGGCCCCGAAGAGACCCAGTACTTC.

This clonotype was counted only a few times. V and J are TRBV24-1 and TRBJ2-7; TRBD1 aligns across 11 bases. The germline gives CDR1 KGHDR, CDR2 SFDVKD. This CDR3 comprises 19 residues. V trimming: 5 bases; J trimming: 11 bases; junction bases outside the gene matches: 25. This CDR3 is CATSGTGQGVCGEPLPEYF. Here the CDR3 DNA reads TGTGCCACCAGTGGGACGGGACAGGGGGTATGCGGGGAGCCCCTTCCGGAGTACTTC.

CDR3 in amino acids: CSASRTGPGEQYF. CDR3 nucleotides: TGCAGTGCTAGCAGGACAGGACCGGGGGAGCAGTACTTC. This chain uses TRBV20-1 with TRBJ2-7; TRBD1 matches 7 bases. The CDR3 spans 13 residues. CDR1 is DFQATT, CDR2 SNEGSKA, per germline (reference sequence). With V trimmed by 3 bases and J by 7 bases, 9 bases remained unmatched.

The CDR3 DNA reads as TGTGCCACCAGTGTGGAAAACAGGAGAGGCAATCAGCCCCAGCATTTT. It translates to CATSVENRRGNQPQHF. V usage is TRBV24-1 and J usage is TRBJ1-5; D perhaps matches TRBD1 (5 bases). The CDR3 is 16 residues long. Germline V gene lookup returns CDR1 KGHDR and CDR2 SFDVKD. Trimming removed 5 bases from V and 2 bases from J, with 15 bases in between.

A few counts support this clonotype. The chain has TRBV7-8 and TRBJ2-7, with 7 nucleotides matching TRBD1. Germline loops: CDR1 SGHVS, CDR2 FQNEAQ. J was trimmed by 1 base and V by 5 bases; bases with no gene match: 5. The CDR3 spans 14 residues. The CDR3, as DNA: TGTGCCAGCAGCGAGCGGACAGGTTCCTACGAGCAGTACGTC. Translated: CASSERTGSYEQYV.

The chain recombines TRBV12-3 or TRBV12-4 with TRBJ2-3; D may correspond to TRBD1 or TRBD2 (6 bases each). The CDR3 consists of 15 residues. The germline V and J ends were trimmed by 6 bases and 2 bases, with 15 bases remaining between them. CDR3 region: CASSPRGASTDTQYF. CDR3 DNA sequence: TGTGCCAGCAGCCCAAGGGGGGCATCCACAGATACGCAGTATTTT.

This clonotype has at least ten counts. The V gene is TRBV7-9, the J gene TRBJ1-6; weak D call: TRBD1 (6 bases). There are 17 residues in the CDR3. V was trimmed by 4 bases and J by 8 bases, leaving 21 bases between them. Germline V CDR1 and CDR2: SEHNR, FQNEAQ (reference sequence). The CDR3 DNA reads as TGTGCCAGCAGCTCTGTCGGGGGCACCACTTTTTATTCACCCCTCCACTTT. This encodes CASSSVGGTTFYSPLHF.

The rearrangement links TRBV4-3 to TRBJ2-4; D remains unclear. Germline-derived CDR1 and CDR2 are LGHNA and YSLEER. The germline V and J ends were trimmed by 4 bases and 2 bases, with 15 bases remaining between them. CDR3 length equals 16 residues. The DNA of the CDR3 is TGCGCCAGCAGCCCTAGAGATAACGGATCCAAAAACATTCAGTACTTC. It encodes CASSPRDNGSKNIQYF.

The sample holds a few counts of this clonotype. The J gene is TRBJ2-2, the V gene TRBV6-2 or TRBV6-3; possible D gene TRBD1, 6 bases. Trimming left V 6 bases short and J 5 bases short, with 13 bases between. The length of the CDR3 is 14 residues. Germline CDR1 is MNHEY and CDR2 is SVGEGT. The CDR3 sequence is CASSHRETTGELFF. The CDR3 nucleotides read TGTGCCAGCAGCCACAGGGAGACTACCGGGGAGCTGTTTTTT.

This clonotype was counted a few times. The V and J genes are TRBV12-3 or TRBV12-4 and TRBJ2-7, with TRBD2 identical over 7 bases. Trimming at V came to 2 bases and at J to 2 bases, leaving 6 bases not matched to a gene. CDR3 length: 15 amino acids. The CDR3 DNA is TGTGCCAGCAGTTTAACCCTAGCGGTAACCTACGAGCAGTACTTC. Translating it yields CASSLTLAVTYEQYF.